The 9 T cell receptor beta chains below were found in one sample sequenced in a study of CD8 T cells in Susac syndrome (dated by TCRdb to between 2018 and 2021). Library preparation was by the immunoSEQ multiplex PCR assay. RNA was extracted with the RNeasy kit and 0.5 to 1 ug was reverse transcribed using random hexamers. TCRdb cleaned the public reads at Q25 with fastp, built clones with MiXCR and kept in-frame beta chains. Identical CDR3 protein sequences are pooled into one entry, listed with their most common genes and DNA. For this sample there are about 240,000 distinct CDR3 sequences; 90% to 96% appear just once. The leading ten clones occupy 0.1% of the sample. The sample taken for sequencing was CD4+ T cells from PBMCs. The receptors come from a human donor with Susac syndrome.

The chain's CDR3 is CATKGNTEAFF. The CDR3 DNA is TGTGCCACCAAGGGGAACACTGAAGCTTTCTTT. This chain uses TRBV15 with TRBJ1-1; D gene unclear. CDR1 LNHNV and CDR2 YYDKDF come from the germline V gene (reference sequence). This CDR3 is 11 amino acids long. V shed 7 bases and J shed 1 base, with 4 bases lying between them.

The chain links TRBV28 to TRBJ1-5, with D unresolved. V was shortened by 6 bases and J by 4 bases, with 10 bases between the two germline ends. CDR3 length: 13 amino acids. Germline CDR1 MDHEN, CDR2 SYDVKM. The CDR3 sequence is CASRPLPNQPQHF. As DNA, the CDR3 is TGTGCCAGCAGACCCCTACCGAATCAGCCCCAGCATTTT. The entire variable domain, with the rest obtained from reference TRBV28 and TRBJ1-5, is as follows: DVKVTQSSRYLVKRTGEKVFLECVQDMDHENMFWYRQDPGLGLRLIYFSYDVKMKEKGDIPEGYSVSREKKERFSLILESASTNQTSMYLCASRPLPNQPQHFGDGTRLSIL.

The V call is TRBV7-2, the J call TRBJ2-5; TRBD2 might be the D (6 bases). This CDR3 comprises 13 residues. In germline, CDR1 is SGHTA, CDR2 FQGNSA. The V end was cut by 2 bases, the J end by 5 bases, with 9 bases between. CDR3 DNA sequence: TGTGCCAGCAGCTTATCGGCGGGGGAGACCCAGTACTTC. It codes for CASSLSAGETQYF.

This chain uses TRBV5-1 with TRBJ2-1, with D possibly called TRBD1 or TRBD2 (5 bases each). Germline V CDR1 and CDR2: SGHRS, YFSETQ. V was shortened by 4 bases and J by 3 bases, with 17 bases between the two germline ends. The CDR3 spans 16 residues. The CDR3 here is CASSLGTIQLYNEQFF. In nucleotides, the CDR3 is TGCGCCAGCAGCCTTGGGACGATCCAGCTCTACAATGAGCAGTTCTTC.

This sequence joins TRBV29-1 and TRBJ1-1; D remains ambiguous. The CDR3 is made up of 13 amino acids. Trimming cost V 1 base and J 1 base, with 7 bases left between them. The germline V gene encodes CDR1 SQVTM and CDR2 ANQGSEA. The CDR3 DNA follows: TGCAGCGTTGAAGCGACGGAGAACACTGAAGCTTTCTTT. Translated: CSVEATENTEAFF.

The gene calls are TRBV11-1 and TRBJ2-7; D is possibly TRBD2 (6 bases). Trimming removed 3 bases at V and 6 bases at J, with 12 bases between. The CDR3 totals 13 residues. CDR1 SGHAT and CDR2 FQDESV come from the germline V gene (reference sequence). The CDR3 DNA reads as TGTGCCAGCAGCTTGGCGTTGGGGGGCGAGCAGTACTTC. It encodes CASSLALGGEQYF.

The J gene is TRBJ2-7, the V gene TRBV11-3; D gene ambiguous. CDR1 and CDR2 from the germline V gene are SGHNT and YENEEA. The V end was cut by 4 bases, the J end by 5 bases, with 15 bases between. This CDR3 contains 14 residues. CDR3 coding DNA: TGTGCCAGCAGCTCCCAGTTAAGGGCCCACGAGCAGTACTTC. It is translated as CASSSQLRAHEQYF.

V and J are TRBV18 and TRBJ1-5, with D possibly being TRBD1 (5 bases). The V end was cut by 2 bases, the J end by 1 base, with 6 bases between. The CDR3 is made up of 14 amino acids. The germline V gene encodes CDR1 KGHSH and CDR2 LQKENI. Written as DNA, the CDR3 is TGTGCCAGCTCACCATGGGACAGCAATCAGCCCCAGCATTTT. It specifies CASSPWDSNQPQHF.

J is TRBJ1-2 and V is TRBV28; TRBD1 matches 10 bases. The CDR3 runs to 14 residues. The J segment lost 7 bases and the V segment lost 7 bases, leaving 9 bases of the junction unmatched. Germline CDR1 is MDHEN and CDR2 is SYDVKM. CDR3 sequence: CASMSGTGVSGYTF. In DNA form, the CDR3 reads TGTGCCAGCATGTCGGGGACAGGGGTTAGTGGCTACACCTTC.